The 7 T cell receptor beta chains below come from one sample, sequenced in a study of T cell responses to AZD1222 COVID-19 vaccine. This table comes from immunoSEQ multiplex PCR, and its TCRdb copy is limited to in-frame clones, with some not included. Among 70,000 or so clones listed, around 87% were seen once. This sample comprised peripheral blood, obtained on day 0 of AZD1222 vaccination. These receptors all come from an adult in good health.

This chain joins TRBV28 and TRBJ2-3, with D uncertain. V gave up 5 bases and J gave up 1 base, with 10 bases separating them. The CDR3 has 14 residues. CDR1 is MDHEN and CDR2 is SYDVKM in the germline V gene. DNA of the CDR3: TGTGCCAGCAGTCCGGGTTGGCGCACAGATACGCAGTATTTT. This gives the protein CASSPGWRTDTQYF.

The chain uses TRBV19 and TRBJ1-2; D remains ambiguous. Per the germline V gene, CDR1 is LNHDA and CDR2 is SQIVND (reference sequence). The V end lost 2 bases, the J end lost 8 bases, and 9 bases lay between the germline ends. The CDR3 covers 12 residues. Written as DNA, the CDR3 is TGTGCCAGTAGTATACTGGGAGGAGGCTACACCTTC. Translating it yields CASSILGGGYTF.

This chain joins TRBV6-5 and TRBJ1-1; D is ambiguous. V lost 5 bases and J 7 bases, leaving 14 bases between the germline ends. This CDR3 spans 13 amino acids. From germline, CDR1 is MNHEY and CDR2 SVGAGI. The CDR3 reads CASSPTGGREAFF. The CDR3 nucleotides are TGTGCCAGCAGTCCTACCGGCGGCCGTGAAGCTTTCTTT.

The chain joins TRBV28 to TRBJ2-7; no reliable D call. The CDR3 runs 14 residues. Trimming pared 7 bases from V and 1 base from J, leaving 14 bases between. The V gene's germline CDR1 is MDHEN and CDR2 SYDVKM. The DNA of the CDR3 is TGTGCCAGCATGAAGTTAGGCTTATCCTACGAGCAGTACTTC. Translated: CASMKLGLSYEQYF.

This rearrangement joins TRBV23-1 to TRBJ2-7; 12 positions match TRBD1. TRBV23-1 is given ORF status, its function remaining uncertain. V lost 2 bases and J lost 4; bases outside the gene matches: 12. This CDR3 is built from 18 residues. The CDR3 loop is CASSQHGTGGARSYEQYF. DNA for the CDR3: TGCGCCAGCAGTCAACACGGGACAGGGGGCGCGAGGTCGTACGAGCAGTACTTC.

The J gene is TRBJ1-3, the V gene TRBV28; D unresolved. CDR3 size: 12 residues. Trimming took 5 bases from V and 7 from J, leaving 9 bases between them. CDR1 is MDHEN, CDR2 SYDVKM, per germline. The CDR3 loop reads CASSGTGNTIYF. The DNA for the CDR3 is TGTGCCAGCAGTGGCACGGGGAACACCATATATTTT.

The V call is TRBV6-1, the J call TRBJ2-7; a weak D match, TRBD1 (5 bases). This CDR3 is built from 13 residues. V lost 2 bases, J lost 3 bases, and 8 bases lay in between. In germline, CDR1 is MNHNS, CDR2 SASEGT. The CDR3 nucleotides are TGTGCCAGCAGTGAAAGGGGCAGCTACGAGCAGTACTTC. It codes for CASSERGSYEQYF.